This note documents a single TCR beta chain sequence. Its antigen is not yet known. No base qualities exist here, and no much larger clone lies one base off it. The sequencer listed for this sample is Illumina NovaSeq 6000. Using 5'RACE with constant-segment primers, TCRalpha and TCRbeta cDNA libraries were constructed, with sample barcodes and unique molecular identifiers added in the process. Trizol reagent was used to extract RNA from every sample. The libraries were amplified in two PCR steps, and the second step added a second sample barcode and Illumina TruSeq adapters. Sequencing of the libraries was done on an Illumina NovaSeq, producing 2 x 150 bp paired-end reads. The paper's data handling went like this. Reads were demultiplexed and collapsed into UMI-guided consensus sequences with migec v1.2.7. Using mixcr v2.1.11, UMI consensuses were aligned to TRA and TRB V and J templates and then assembled into clonotypes. Expanded or contracted clonotypes were those called significant by both edgeR and NoisET, with noise models trained on biological replicates. For edgeR calls, a false discovery rate-adjusted p below 0.01 and a log2 fold-change threshold of 1 were applied. PCA with hierarchical clustering of max-normalized trajectories of the 1000 most abundant clonotypes was used as exploratory dynamics analysis. The CD4 or CD8 phenotype of responding clones was assigned using the separately sequenced CD4+ and CD8+ repertoires. TCRdb ran its own pipeline on the public reads, namely fastp trimming at Q25 and MiXCR clone calling, and kept in-frame beta chains. Under each unique CDR3 protein, matching rows form one entry showing the most common genes and DNA. It is TCRdb's table, rather than the study itself, that gives the V and J calls and clone size. Here the sample has more than 70,000 distinct CDR3 sequences; about 15% occur a single time. Of the sample, 30% to 35% falls within the top ten clones.

The data belong to a study of T-cell memory formation after mild COVID-19 (TCRdb year 2021). A note on the overall study: TCR sequence clusters from the two donors were found to be largely donor specific. In two donors, T-cell clones that expanded and contracted after mild COVID-19 were tracked by sequencing TCRalpha and TCRbeta repertoires over time. The cohort was made up of two young adult volunteers, one female and one male, who were previously healthy.

Measured from the cysteine to the phenylalanine, the CDR3 is 17 residues long. Only the CDR3 portion is preserved as DNA: 51 bases, with reading frame beginning at the first base. The junction shows trimming of 1 base on V and 3 bases on J, and the gene matches do not reach 11 bases of it. The germline V gene gives CDR1 as SGHRS and CDR2 as YFSETQ. PBMCs were isolated by Ficoll-Paque density gradient centrifugation. The paper's findings and limits, for the study overall: Contracting CD4+ clones appeared mostly in the CM and EM memory subsets, whereas CD8+ clones were enriched in EMRA. Whether the second-wave clones peaking on day 37 were SARS-CoV-2 specific was not confirmed. The study included only a couple of mild cases, and larger cohorts that include severe cases with pre-infection samples were judged to be necessary. From day 15 to 85, contracting clones showed balanced CD4/CD8 phenotypes, whereas a second wave of clones that expanded from day 15 to 37 leaned towards CD4+. Some responding clones were detected in pre-infection memory, suggesting pre-existing cross-reactive memory T cells joined the SARS-CoV-2 response.

This TCR was recovered from an adult woman who had mild COVID-19 (a few samples of this study predate the infection). The sample titles of this study are shuffled in the database, so cell type and time point are left out; the donor was told from shared clones. The chain couples TRBV5-1 to TRBJ2-7; 9 central nucleotides agree with TRBD2. The sample comprised PBMCs or a T cell subset sorted from them (not recorded which). The CDR3 has the sequence CASSLSQVAGDYYEQYF. Read as DNA, the sequence is TGCGCCAGCAGCTTGAGTCAGGTAGCGGGGGATTACTACGAGCAGTACTTC.